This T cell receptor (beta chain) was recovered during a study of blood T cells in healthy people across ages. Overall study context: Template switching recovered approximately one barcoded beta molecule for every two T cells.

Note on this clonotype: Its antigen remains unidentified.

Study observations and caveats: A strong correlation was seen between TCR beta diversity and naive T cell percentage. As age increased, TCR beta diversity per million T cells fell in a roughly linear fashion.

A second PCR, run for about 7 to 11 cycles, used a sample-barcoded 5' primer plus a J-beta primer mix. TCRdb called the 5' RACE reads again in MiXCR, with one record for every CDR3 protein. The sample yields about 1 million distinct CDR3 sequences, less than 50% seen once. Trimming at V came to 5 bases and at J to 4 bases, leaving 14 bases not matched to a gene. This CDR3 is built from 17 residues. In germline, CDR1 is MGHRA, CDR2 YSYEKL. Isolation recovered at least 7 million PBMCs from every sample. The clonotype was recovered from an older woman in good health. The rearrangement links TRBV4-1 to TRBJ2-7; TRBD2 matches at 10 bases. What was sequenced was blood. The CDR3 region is CASSIPPRLAGVYEQYF. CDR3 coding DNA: TGCGCCAGCAGCATCCCTCCGAGGCTAGCGGGAGTTTACGAGCAGTACTTC.